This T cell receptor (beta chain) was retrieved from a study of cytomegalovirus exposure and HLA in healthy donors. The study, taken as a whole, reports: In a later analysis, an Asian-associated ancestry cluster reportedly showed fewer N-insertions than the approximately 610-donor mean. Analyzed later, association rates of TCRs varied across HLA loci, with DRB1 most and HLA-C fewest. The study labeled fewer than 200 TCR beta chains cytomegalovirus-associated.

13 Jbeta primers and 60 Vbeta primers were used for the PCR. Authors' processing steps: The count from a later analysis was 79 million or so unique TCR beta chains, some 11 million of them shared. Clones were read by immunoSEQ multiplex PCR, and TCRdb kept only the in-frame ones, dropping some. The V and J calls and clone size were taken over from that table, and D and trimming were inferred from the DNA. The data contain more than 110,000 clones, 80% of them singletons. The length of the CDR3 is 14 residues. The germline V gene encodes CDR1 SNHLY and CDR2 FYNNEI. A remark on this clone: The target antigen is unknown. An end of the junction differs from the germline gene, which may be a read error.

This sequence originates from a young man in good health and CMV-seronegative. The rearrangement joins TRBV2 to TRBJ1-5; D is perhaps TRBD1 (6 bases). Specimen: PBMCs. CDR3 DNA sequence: TGTGCCAGCAGTGGACAGGTTATTAATCAGCCCCAGAATTTT. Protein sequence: CASSGQVINQPQNF.